Presented here are 20 T cell receptor beta chains from one specimen sequenced in a study of regulatory T cells in long-lasting Graves disease (dated by TCRdb to 2020 to 2022). The time point label on this specimen signifies: persistent/refractory GD, antithyroid drugs over 5 years with positive TRAb. For both TCR sequencing and RNA sequencing, RNA was extracted from PBMCs using TRIzol. The library was obtained by multiplex PCR. TCRdb records Illumina HiSeq 4000 as the sequencer. TCR beta libraries were built with iRepertoire HTBI primers and Arm-PCR amplification of CDR3 regions. TCRdb trimmed public reads at Q25 via fastp, called clones via MiXCR and kept in-frame beta chains. Each CDR3 protein appears once, grouped with its most common genes and DNA. The sample table holds around 460,000 distinct CDR3 sequences, of which approximately 23% were seen once. The top ten clonotypes cover around 14% of the sample.

The specimen was peripheral blood mononuclear cells (PBMCs), collected when the disease was refractory, from a patient treated with antithyroid drugs. The receptors derive from a female donor with Graves disease.

This clonotype showed up just a few times. The chain carries TRBV7-2 and TRBJ2-2; 11 bases fit TRBD2. V dropped 2 bases and J dropped 4; count of bases not matched to a gene: 6. Looked up from germline, CDR1 is SGHTA and CDR2 is FQGNSA. The CDR3 has 17 amino acids. CDR3 sequence: CASSLIAGGQGTGELFF. In DNA form, the CDR3 reads TGTGCCAGCAGCTTAATAGCGGGGGGGCAGGGCACCGGGGAGCTGTTTTTT.

This clonotype was recorded at least ten times. The rearrangement links TRBV28 to TRBJ1-4; D is ambiguous. The CDR3 contains 14 residues. Trimming took 9 bases from V and 0 from J, leaving 11 bases between them. In germline, CDR1 is MDHEN, CDR2 SYDVKM. Here the CDR3 DNA reads TGTGCCAGTCAGGACTCTTCAACTAATGAAAAACTGTTTTTT. This codes for CASQDSSTNEKLFF.

This clonotype was seen at least ten times. The chain's CDR3 is CASSTTGYEQYF. CDR3 nucleotide sequence: TGTGCCAGCAGTACTACGGGCTACGAGCAGTACTTC. V and J are TRBV7-9 and TRBJ2-7; the D is unclear. The germline gives CDR1 SEHNR, CDR2 FQNEAQ (reference sequence). Trimming left V 6 bases short and J 3 bases short, with 9 bases between. The CDR3 is made up of 12 amino acids.

This clonotype was observed many times. V gene TRBV11-2 combines with J gene TRBJ2-7; D gene unclear. Trimming took 1 base from V and 7 from J, leaving 11 bases between them. CDR3 size: 13 residues. Germline V CDR1 and CDR2: SGHAT, FQNNGV. CDR3 protein: CASSLGPEWEQYF. CDR3 DNA: TGTGCCAGCAGCTTAGGTCCCGAGTGGGAGCAGTACTTC.

This clonotype was picked up many times. The genes are TRBV28 and TRBJ2-5; D may match TRBD1 or TRBD2 (6 bases each). Trimming took off 6 bases at V and 5 bases at J, with 19 bases between the two ends. The germline V gene encodes CDR1 MDHEN and CDR2 SYDVKM. The CDR3 runs to 15 residues. CDR3 sequence reads: CASSGGGVSDETQYF. CDR3 sequence (DNA): TGTGCCAGCAGCGGGGGCGGTGTAAGTGATGAGACCCAGTACTTC.

The CDR3 protein is CSIMTVGLHTEAFF. The CDR3 bases are TGCAGCATAATGACAGTTGGGTTGCACACTGAAGCTTTCTTT. The chain joins TRBV29-1 to TRBJ1-1; D is perhaps TRBD1 (5 bases). V was pared by 8 bases and J by 3 bases, with 19 bases between. The germline CDR1 and CDR2 sequences are SQVTM and ANQGSEA. The CDR3 runs to 14 residues.

The chain combines TRBV7-2 with TRBJ2-1, with D tentatively TRBD1 or TRBD2 (6 bases each). The CDR3 totals 15 residues. V lost 2 bases and J 7 bases, leaving 15 bases between the germline ends. Germline CDR1 reads SGHTA; CDR2 reads FQGNSA. CDR3 DNA: TGTGCCAGCAGCTTACTTCGGGGGCCCCTGAATGAGCAGTTCTTC. The encoded protein is CASSLLRGPLNEQFF.

The chain is built from TRBV9 and TRBJ2-2; D may correspond to TRBD1 or TRBD2 (5 bases each). There are 15 residues in the CDR3. Germline lookup yields CDR1 SGDLS and CDR2 YYNGEE. Trimming removed 2 bases from V and 3 bases from J, with 11 bases in between. The CDR3 bases are TGTGCCAGCAGCGTGGGACGAACCGACACCGGGGAGCTGTTTTTT. As protein: CASSVGRTDTGELFF.

This sequence joins TRBV6-1 and TRBJ2-3; D is unresolved. This CDR3 spans 13 amino acids. V lost 6 bases to trimming and J lost 2 bases, with 9 bases between them. Germline CDR1 reads MNHNS; CDR2 reads SASEGT. DNA for the CDR3: TGTGCCAGCAGGGGGATTTCCACAGATACGCAGTATTTT. Protein: CASRGISTDTQYF.

This clonotype showed up many times. The rearrangement uses TRBV11-1 and TRBJ1-1; tentatively, D is TRBD1 (5 bases). In germline, CDR1 is SGHAT, CDR2 FQDESV (reference sequence). V lost 4 bases and J 1 base, leaving 16 bases between the germline ends. The CDR3 runs to 16 residues. CDR3 amino acids: CASSSRGRGPNTEAFF. The CDR3 DNA is TGTGCCAGCAGCTCCCGGGGTAGGGGACCGAACACTGAAGCTTTCTTT.

This clonotype has a count of ten or more. The chain joins TRBV7-2 to TRBJ1-1; D not resolved. Trimming left V 6 bases short and J 0 bases short, with 5 bases between. The CDR3 totals 12 residues. Germline loops: CDR1 SGHTA, CDR2 FQGNSA. The CDR3 reads CASRLMNTEAFF. In DNA form, the CDR3 reads TGTGCCAGCAGGTTAATGAACACTGAAGCTTTCTTT. Full variable domain (missing parts from reference TRBV7-2 and TRBJ1-1): GAGVSQSPSNKVTEKGKDVELRCDPISGHTALYWYRQSLGQGLEFLIYFQGNSAPDKSGLPSDRFSAERTGGSVSTLTIQRTQQEDSAVYLCASRLMNTEAFFGQGTRLTVV.

This clonotype was observed a handful of times. The chain's CDR3 is CASSLFRSLDLNTGELFF. CDR3 coding DNA: TGTGCCAGCAGCTTATTCCGCAGCCTTGATCTCAACACCGGGGAGCTGTTTTTT. The chain links TRBV7-2 to TRBJ2-2; D call uncertain. Trimming left V 2 bases short and J 2 bases short, with 18 bases between. Germline CDR1 and CDR2: SGHTA and FQGNSA. CDR3 length: 18 amino acids.

There are many counts of this clonotype. J is TRBJ1-2 and V is TRBV7-2; tentative D call: TRBD1 (5 bases). The V end lost 4 bases, the J end lost 2 bases, and 11 bases lay between the germline ends. The CDR3 runs 14 residues. CDR1 is SGHTA, CDR2 FQGNSA, per germline. CDR3 loop: CASSSPGENYGYTF. CDR3 bases: TGTGCCAGCAGCTCCCCGGGGGAGAACTATGGCTACACCTTC.

This clonotype was seen ten or more times. The rearrangement links TRBV11-2 to TRBJ1-2, with D uncertain. Deletions cut 5 bases from V and 3 bases from J, with 10 bases between. The CDR3 consists of 13 residues. The germline CDR1 and CDR2 sequences are SGHAT and FQNNGV. The CDR3 region has the DNA TGTGCCAGCAGCAGGTCGGGTTACTATGGCTACACCTTC. Its translation is CASSRSGYYGYTF.

This clonotype was seen a few times. This sequence joins TRBV6-5 and TRBJ2-1, with TRBD2 matching over 9 bases. The CDR3 sequence is 17 residues long. Germline V lookup: CDR1 MNHEY, CDR2 SVGAGI. The junction had 7 bases not matched to a gene; V was cut back by 0 bases and J by 4 bases. The CDR3 nucleotides read TGTGCCAGCAGTTACTCCCCCCCTAGCGGGGTTTACAATGAGCAGTTCTTC. It yields the protein CASSYSPPSGVYNEQFF.

V and J are TRBV2 and TRBJ2-7; D is uncertain. The V end lost 7 bases, the J end lost 0 bases, and 10 bases lay between the germline ends. This CDR3 spans 13 amino acids. Germline assignment: CDR1 SNHLY and CDR2 FYNNEI. CDR3: CASNGRSSYEQYF. DNA of the CDR3: TGTGCCAGCAATGGACGCAGCTCCTACGAGCAGTACTTC.

In this sample, this clonotype turned up many times. V gene TRBV6-1 combines with J gene TRBJ1-1, with 8 bases matching TRBD1. The CDR3 is 14 amino acids. V trimming: 7 bases; J trimming: 5 bases; junction bases outside the gene matches: 9. In germline, CDR1 is MNHNS, CDR2 SASEGT. The CDR3 nucleotides read TGTGCCAGCATTCCAGGGGGCGCGGGAACTGAAGCTTTCTTT. Translated: CASIPGGAGTEAFF.

V and J are TRBV14 and TRBJ2-7; possibly TRBD1 for D (6 bases). The V and J ends lost 2 bases and 3 bases respectively, with 23 bases between them. Germline-derived CDR1 and CDR2 are SGHDN and FVKESK. The CDR3 is 18 amino acids. CDR3 sequence: CASSQHRVPEMGDYEQYF. The CDR3 DNA reads TGTGCCAGCAGCCAACACAGGGTCCCAGAGATGGGGGACTACGAGCAGTACTTC. Based on the CDR3 plus reference TRBV14 and TRBJ2-7, the full variable domain is EAGVTQFPSHSVIEKGQTVTLRCDPISGHDNLYWYRRVMGKEIKFLLHFVKESKQDESGMPNNRFLAERTGGTYSTLKVQPAELEDSGVYFCASSQHRVPEMGDYEQYFGPGTRLTVT.

This clonotype was recorded a few times. The rearrangement uses TRBV30 and TRBJ1-4; D is uncertain. This CDR3 spans 14 amino acids. CDR1 is GTSNPN and CDR2 is SVGIG in the germline V gene (reference sequence). V was trimmed by 0 bases and J by 11 bases, leaving 16 bases between them. Here the CDR3 reads CAWSVEISIPKLFF. The CDR3 coding sequence is TGTGCCTGGAGTGTAGAGATTTCAATTCCCAAACTGTTTTTT.

J is TRBJ1-1 and V is TRBV7-9, with a tentative D call TRBD1 (6 bases). V dropped 5 bases and J dropped 4 bases, with 20 bases sitting between them. The CDR3 spans 16 residues. CDR1 SEHNR and CDR2 FQNEAQ come from the germline V gene (reference sequence). The CDR3 spells CASSPSRQDLFTEAFF. The DNA for the CDR3 is TGTGCCAGCAGCCCGAGTCGACAGGACCTTTTCACTGAAGCTTTCTTT. Together with reference TRBV7-9 and TRBJ1-1, the CDR3 gives the full variable domain: DTGVSQNPRHKITKRGQNVTFRCDPISEHNRLYWYRQTLGQGPEFLTYFQNEAQLEKSRLLSDRFSAERPKGSFSTLEIQRTEQGDSAMYLCASSPSRQDLFTEAFFGQGTRLTVV.